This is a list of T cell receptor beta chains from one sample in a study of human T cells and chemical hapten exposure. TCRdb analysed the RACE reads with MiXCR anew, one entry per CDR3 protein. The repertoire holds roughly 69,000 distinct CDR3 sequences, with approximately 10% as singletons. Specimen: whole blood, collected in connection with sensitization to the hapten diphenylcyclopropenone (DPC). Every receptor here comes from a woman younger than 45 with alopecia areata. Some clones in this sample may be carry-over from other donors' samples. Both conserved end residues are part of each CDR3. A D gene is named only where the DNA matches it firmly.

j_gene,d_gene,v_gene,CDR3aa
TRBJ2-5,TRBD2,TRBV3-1,CASRLSGGAQYF
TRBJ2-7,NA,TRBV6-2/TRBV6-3,CASSYSGQGGREQYF
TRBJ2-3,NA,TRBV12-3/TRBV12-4,CASSNGIGDTQYF
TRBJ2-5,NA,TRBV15,CATSRDQGRSETQYF
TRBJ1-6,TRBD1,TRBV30,CAWSAKTGNSPLHF
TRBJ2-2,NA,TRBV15,CATSRGGPGELFF
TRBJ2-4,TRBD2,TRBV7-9,CASSPGLAGEHIQYF
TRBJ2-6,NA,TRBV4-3,CASSQATSGANVLTF
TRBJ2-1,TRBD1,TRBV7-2,CASSRTTTGTGGGYNEQFF
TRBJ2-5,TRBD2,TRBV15,CATSREASGGAETQYF
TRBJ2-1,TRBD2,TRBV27,CASSLRRTVILAGLFF
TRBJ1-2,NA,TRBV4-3,CASSQDVYYGYTF
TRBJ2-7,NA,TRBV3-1,CASSQDRGGSYEQYF
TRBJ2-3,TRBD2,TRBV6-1,CASSEPSGATDTQYF
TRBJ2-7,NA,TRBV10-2,CASSASYEQYF
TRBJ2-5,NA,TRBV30,CARADEGETQYF
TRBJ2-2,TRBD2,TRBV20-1,CSARVAGFGTGELFF
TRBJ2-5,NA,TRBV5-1,CASSLAGETQYF
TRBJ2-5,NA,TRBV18,CASSPGQIQETQYF
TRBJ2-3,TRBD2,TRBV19,CASSPGLAVDTQYF
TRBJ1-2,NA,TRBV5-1,CASSLSPAVSVYGYTF
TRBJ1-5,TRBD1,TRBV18,CASSATGGNQPQHF
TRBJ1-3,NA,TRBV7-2,CASSLVVGNTIYF
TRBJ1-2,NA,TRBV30,CAWRRGNNYGYTF
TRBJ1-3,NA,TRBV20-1,CSARDPKGVDSGNTIYF
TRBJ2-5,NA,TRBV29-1,CSVDVGETQYF
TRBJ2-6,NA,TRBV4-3,CASSQDYRSGANVLTF
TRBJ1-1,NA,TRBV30,CAWSLPPPRTKNTEAFF
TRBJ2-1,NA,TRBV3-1,CASSQQGGNEQFF
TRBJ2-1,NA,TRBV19,CASSIDRRGSYNEQFF
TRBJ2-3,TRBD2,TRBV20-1,CSARAIMTSGRVGTSTDTQYF
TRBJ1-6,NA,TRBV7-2,CASRKGDASPLHF
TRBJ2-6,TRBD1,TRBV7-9,CASSITGAGANVLTF
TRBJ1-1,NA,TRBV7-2,CASSLTRAPKLNTEAFF
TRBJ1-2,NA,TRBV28,CASSSTGRDGYGYTF
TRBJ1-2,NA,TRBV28,CASSLSGYGYTF
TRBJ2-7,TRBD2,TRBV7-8,CASSFKGAGDASGSFNEQYF
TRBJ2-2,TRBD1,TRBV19,CASSKGQGVAGELFF
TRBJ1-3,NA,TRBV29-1,CSVLGGNTIYF
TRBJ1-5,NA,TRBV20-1,CSARVENQPQHF
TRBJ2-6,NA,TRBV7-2,CASTRASGAGANVLTF
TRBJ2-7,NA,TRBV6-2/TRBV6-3,CASSYLMAASYEQYF
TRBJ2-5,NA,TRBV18,CASCQQGPYQETQYF
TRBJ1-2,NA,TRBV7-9,CASSLSGASNYGYTF
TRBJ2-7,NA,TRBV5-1,CASSLIGREEQYF